Below, 17 T cell receptor beta chains from the same sample are listed, as sequenced in a study of T-cell reconstitution after alpha-beta-depleted transplantation in children (dated by TCRdb to the mid-2010s). The intended sense of this specimen's treatment or condition label: allogeneic hematopoietic cell transplantation with graft depleted of TCRalphabeta T cells and CD19 B cells. Library creation used PCR. TCRdb names Illumina HiSeq 2500 as the instrument used. Molecular barcoding was employed in the preparation of TCR libraries, with unique molecular identifiers being used to normalize TCRbeta repertoire quantification. The public reads were run again by TCRdb, first through fastp at Q25 and then through MiXCR, and only productive beta chains were kept. Here each entry gathers all rows of one CDR3 protein and keeps the most common genes and DNA. This sample comprises around 800,000 distinct CDR3 sequences, less than 20% of them detected only once. Together, the top ten hold just under 5% of the sample.

The sequencing used PBMCs, mostly from graft donor cells, collected 360 days after TCRalphabeta/CD19-depleted stem cell transplant. These TCRs come from a male patient aged 10-17 years who had a stem cell transplant for acute lymphoblastic leukemia, so the T cells may come from the graft donor.

This clonotype has just a few counts. The chain has TRBV5-1 and TRBJ2-5, with D perhaps assigned TRBD1 or TRBD2 (6 bases each). The CDR3 totals 14 residues. Germline V gene lookup returns CDR1 SGHRS and CDR2 YFSETQ. With 3 bases removed from V and 5 bases from J, the gap between germline ends came to 14 bases. CDR3 amino acids: CASSYMGGLETQYF. In DNA form, the CDR3 reads TGCGCCAGCAGCTATATGGGGGGCCTTGAGACCCAGTACTTC.

The chain joins TRBV6-4 to TRBJ2-7; weak D call: TRBD2 (6 bases). V was shortened by 2 bases and J by 2 bases, with 10 bases between the two germline ends. This CDR3 region has 14 residues. Germline V CDR1 and CDR2: MRHNA, SNTAGT. This CDR3 is CASSDGTPAYEQYF. The CDR3 bases are TGTGCCAGCAGTGACGGGACTCCCGCCTACGAGCAGTACTTC.

The genes are TRBV7-8 and TRBJ2-1; 10 bases fit TRBD1. The CDR3 has 16 amino acids. The J segment lost 6 bases and the V segment lost 2 bases, leaving 7 bases of the junction unmatched. Germline V gene data show CDR1 as SGHVS and CDR2 as FQNEAQ. The CDR3 sequence: CASSLTDRGGGNEQFF. The DNA of the CDR3 is TGTGCCAGCAGCTTAACGGACAGGGGGGGGGGCAATGAGCAGTTCTTC.

J is TRBJ2-7 and V is TRBV29-1; D unclear. Germline assignment: CDR1 SQVTM and CDR2 ANQGSEA. V was shortened by 1 base and J by 1 base, with 8 bases between the two germline ends. CDR3 length: 13 residues. The CDR3 sequence is CSVEAVSSYEQYF. For the CDR3, the DNA is TGCAGCGTTGAAGCAGTGTCATCCTACGAGCAGTACTTC.

This clonotype came up many times. The chain recombines TRBV12-3 or TRBV12-4 with TRBJ2-7, with 13 bases matching TRBD2. J was trimmed by 3 bases and V by 4 bases; bases with no gene match: 6. The CDR3 loop spans 16 amino acids. This chain's CDR3 is CASSSYRTSGSYEQYF. The CDR3 DNA sequence: TGTGCCAGCAGTTCCTACAGGACTAGCGGGAGCTACGAGCAGTACTTC.

This clonotype was seen a few times. V is TRBV7-9 and J is TRBJ2-7; D possibly corresponds to TRBD1 (5 bases). Germline lookup yields CDR1 SEHNR and CDR2 FQNEAQ (reference sequence). The ends were cut back, 3 bases at V and 6 bases at J, with 18 bases in the middle. This CDR3 is built from 15 residues. The CDR3 loop is CASSFYQGKIVEQYF. CDR3 bases: TGTGCCAGCAGCTTCTATCAGGGTAAAATCGTCGAGCAGTACTTC.

There are a few counts of this clonotype. J is TRBJ1-1 and V is TRBV3-1; no clear D gene. Germline loops: CDR1 LGHDT, CDR2 YNNKEL (reference sequence). V shed 7 bases and J shed 1 base, with 13 bases lying between them. The CDR3 runs to 14 residues. As DNA, the CDR3 is TGTGCCAGCAATTATGTAGCGCGGAACACTGAAGCTTTCTTT. Translation gives CASNYVARNTEAFF.

V and J are TRBV25-1 and TRBJ2-1; 13 nucleotides agree with TRBD2. Germline loops: CDR1 MGHDK, CDR2 SYGVNS. Losses at the gene ends were 1 base for V and 15 bases for J; bases not matched to a gene: 6. The CDR3 is 14 residues long. The DNA for the CDR3 is TGTGCCAGCAGTGAATTCGGGACTAGCGGGGAGGGGTTCTTC. As protein: CASSEFGTSGEGFF.

The rearrangement links TRBV6-2 or TRBV6-3 to TRBJ2-7; TRBD2 matches 10 bases. CDR3 length equals 16 residues. The germline V gene encodes CDR1 MNHEY and CDR2 SVGEGT. The V gene end was trimmed by 6 bases and the J gene end by 6 bases; junction bases not matched to a gene: 14. CDR3 sequence: CASSRSLAGAPGEQYF. The CDR3 DNA sequence: TGTGCCAGCAGCCGCTCCCTAGCGGGAGCCCCTGGCGAGCAGTACTTC.

The chain has TRBV5-1 and TRBJ1-2; no clear D. Germline values: CDR1 SGHRS, CDR2 YFSETQ. V was cut by 4 bases and J by 0 bases, with 10 bases left in between. The CDR3 runs to 14 residues. In DNA form, the CDR3 reads TGCGCCAGCAGCACAACGCAGTCTAACTATGGCTACACCTTC. This encodes CASSTTQSNYGYTF.

CDR3 sequence reads: CSAGDRFINQPQHF. CDR3 DNA: TGCAGTGCCGGGGACAGGTTTATTAATCAGCCCCAGCATTTT. The chain employs TRBV20-1 and TRBJ1-5; 8 bases match TRBD1. V dropped 6 bases and J dropped 4; count of bases not matched to a gene: 8. The CDR3 spans 14 residues. Germline V gene lookup returns CDR1 DFQATT and CDR2 SNEGSKA (reference sequence).

The gene calls are TRBV3-1 and TRBJ2-5; 9 nucleotides align to TRBD2. The CDR3 is 16 amino acids. Germline CDR1 and CDR2: LGHDT and YNNKEL (reference sequence). The ends lost 3 bases at V and 4 bases at J; junction bases unmatched: 9. The CDR3 nucleotides read TGTGCCAGCAGCCAGAAAACTTTAGCGGGAGTAGAGACCCAGTACTTC. It codes for CASSQKTLAGVETQYF.

This clonotype was recorded a few times. The chain couples TRBV5-1 to TRBJ2-1, with D unclear. The CDR3 runs 14 residues. Per the germline V gene, CDR1 is SGHRS and CDR2 is YFSETQ. The V and J ends lost 2 bases and 3 bases respectively, with 9 bases between them. The CDR3 protein is CASSFEEIYNEQFF. The CDR3 nucleotides read TGCGCCAGCAGCTTTGAGGAAATCTACAATGAGCAGTTCTTC.

This chain uses TRBV20-1 with TRBJ2-7; D is perhaps TRBD1 (6 bases). This CDR3 has 15 residues. Germline lookup yields CDR1 DFQATT and CDR2 SNEGSKA (reference sequence). V lost 3 bases and J 6 bases, leaving 21 bases between the germline ends. The CDR3 is CSASQLQGSGPEQYV. DNA for the CDR3: TGCAGTGCTAGTCAATTACAGGGATCAGGGCCCGAGCAGTACGTC.

Turning to this clonotype: A junction end diverges from the germline sequence, so it may reflect a read error. J is TRBJ2-5 and V is TRBV3-1; D not certain. This CDR3 is 14 amino acids long. The V gene's germline CDR1 is LGHDT and CDR2 YNNKEL (reference sequence). The CDR3 coding sequence is TGTGCCAGCAGCCCCCGGGCCCCCCAAGAGACCCAGTGCTTC. Its protein is CASSPRAPQETQCF.

In its sample, this clonotype was seen a few times. CDR3 DNA: TGCGCCAGCAGCTTGGCCGAGAGGGTAGGTGAGCAGTACTTC. Protein sequence: CASSLAERVGEQYF. The chain combines TRBV5-1 with TRBJ2-7; maybe TRBD2 (5 bases). V was pared by 0 bases and J by 7 bases, with 14 bases between. The germline V gene encodes CDR1 SGHRS and CDR2 YFSETQ. This CDR3 region has 14 residues.

This clonotype was picked up many times. The rearrangement uses TRBV29-1 and TRBJ2-3; D possibly corresponds to TRBD1 (6 bases). Trimming cost V 2 bases and J 0 bases, with 6 bases left between them. This CDR3 is 13 amino acids long. Germline V lookup: CDR1 SQVTM, CDR2 ANQGSEA. The CDR3 sequence: CSVERGSTDTQYF. The CDR3 DNA follows: TGCAGCGTTGAAAGGGGGAGCACAGATACGCAGTATTTT.